The present entry profiles one T cell receptor (beta chain) with its context. This entry is derived from a study of spatial heterogeneity in lung cancer. As for time point: blood at routine non-recurrence follow-up after resection. TCRdb reanalysed the 5' RACE reads using MiXCR and keeps one entry per CDR3 protein. The table has 110,000 or so distinct CDR3 sequences, roughly 10% seen once. The CDR3 consists of 15 residues. V gave up 5 bases and J gave up 4 bases; unmatched junction bases: 3. Germline V lookup: CDR1 SGHAT, CDR2 FQNNGV. The chain joins TRBV11-2 to TRBJ2-1, with 12 bases fitting TRBD2. This sequence was found in a female donor with early-stage non-small cell lung cancer. The specimen was PBMCs, collected at follow-up. This CDR3 is CASSRTSGMYNEQFF. DNA of the CDR3: TGTGCCAGCAGCCGGACTAGCGGGATGTACAATGAGCAGTTCTTC.